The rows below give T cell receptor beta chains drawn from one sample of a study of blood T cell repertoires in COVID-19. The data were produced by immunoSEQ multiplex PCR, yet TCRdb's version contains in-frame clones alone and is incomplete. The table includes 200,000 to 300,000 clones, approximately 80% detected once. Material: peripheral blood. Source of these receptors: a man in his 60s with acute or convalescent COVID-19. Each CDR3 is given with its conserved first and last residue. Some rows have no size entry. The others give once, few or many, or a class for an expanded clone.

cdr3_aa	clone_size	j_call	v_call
CASSNSGGARDTQYF	NA	TRBJ2-3	TRBV9
CASSFVAGEQYF	NA	TRBJ2-7	TRBV7-2
CASSPRGGPDTQYF	NA	TRBJ2-3	TRBV28
CASALSEAETQYF	few	TRBJ2-5	TRBV5-1
CASSFGGQGNEQFF	NA	TRBJ2-1	TRBV11-2
CASSPSPGYEQYF	few	TRBJ2-7	TRBV18
CASSTGTGGLVTQYF	NA	TRBJ2-5	TRBV27
CASSLDRGGNEQFF	NA	TRBJ2-1	TRBV11-2
CASSESKLAGVIIYEQYF	NA	TRBJ2-7	TRBV10-2
CASSEALQGPYGYTF	NA	TRBJ1-2	TRBV6-1